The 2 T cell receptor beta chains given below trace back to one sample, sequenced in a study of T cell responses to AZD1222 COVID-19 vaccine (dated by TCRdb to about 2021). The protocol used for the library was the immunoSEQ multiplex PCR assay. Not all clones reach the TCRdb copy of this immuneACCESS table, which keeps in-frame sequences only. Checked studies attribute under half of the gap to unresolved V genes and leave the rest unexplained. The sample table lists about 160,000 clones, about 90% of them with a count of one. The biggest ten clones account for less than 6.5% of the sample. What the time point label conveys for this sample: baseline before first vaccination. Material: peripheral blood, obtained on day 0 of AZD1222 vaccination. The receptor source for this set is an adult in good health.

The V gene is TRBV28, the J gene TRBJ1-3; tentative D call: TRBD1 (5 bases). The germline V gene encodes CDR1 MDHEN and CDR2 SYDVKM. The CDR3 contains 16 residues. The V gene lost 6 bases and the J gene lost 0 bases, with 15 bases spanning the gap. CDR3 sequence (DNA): TGTGCCAGCAGGGGCCAGGGTGGGGGCTCTGGAAACACCATATATTTT. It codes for CASRGQGGGSGNTIYF.

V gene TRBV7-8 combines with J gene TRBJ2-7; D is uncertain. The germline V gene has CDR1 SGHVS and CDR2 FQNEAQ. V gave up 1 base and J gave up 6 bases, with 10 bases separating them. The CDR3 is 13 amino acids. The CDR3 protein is CASSLGGKGEQYF. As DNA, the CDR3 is TGTGCCAGCAGCTTAGGGGGTAAGGGCGAGCAGTACTTC.